These T cell receptor beta chains were read from a single sample in a study of blood T cell repertoires in COVID-19. Sequencing was performed with immunoSEQ multiplex PCR; in TCRdb, only in-frame clones are kept and a portion is missing. The sample lists a few hundred thousand clones; roughly nine tenths were seen once. Specimen: PBMCs or T cells enriched from blood (not recorded which). All receptors come from a woman aged 18-30 years in a cohort exposed to, infected with or recovered from COVID-19 (not recorded which). Each CDR3 is given with its conserved first and last residue.

j_call: TRBJ2-7; cdr3_length: 15; v_call: TRBV10-1; cdr3_aa: CASSAAEGGPVEQYF
j_call: TRBJ1-2; cdr3_length: 16; v_call: TRBV19; cdr3_aa: CASRLKPGQGTYGYTF
j_call: TRBJ1-2; cdr3_length: 14; v_call: TRBV7-2; cdr3_aa: CASSLYGTGSGYTF
j_call: TRBJ2-3; cdr3_length: 16; v_call: TRBV24-1; cdr3_aa: CATSERGTSDTDTQYF
j_call: TRBJ1-2; cdr3_length: 14; v_call: TRBV3-1/TRBV3-2; cdr3_aa: CASSEGYGDYGYTF
j_call: TRBJ2-3; cdr3_length: 12; v_call: TRBV5-8; cdr3_aa: CASSLHSGREYF
j_call: TRBJ2-7; cdr3_length: 13; v_call: TRBV2; cdr3_aa: CASLAGTFYEQYF
j_call: TRBJ1-1; cdr3_length: 17; v_call: TRBV7-9; cdr3_aa: CASSFPSRSPRDTEAFF
j_call: TRBJ1-3; cdr3_length: 18; v_call: TRBV27; cdr3_aa: CASSPGDRGLISGNTIYF
j_call: TRBJ1-2; cdr3_length: 14; v_call: TRBV28; cdr3_aa: CASSLGGGAYGYTF
j_call: TRBJ2-2; cdr3_length: 14; v_call: TRBV28; cdr3_aa: CASSRRQDTGELFF
j_call: TRBJ1-2; cdr3_length: 13; v_call: TRBV19; cdr3_aa: CASSTDSLNGYTF
j_call: TRBJ1-2; cdr3_length: 14; v_call: TRBV6-5; cdr3_aa: CASSYLPEGYGYTF
j_call: TRBJ1-3; cdr3_length: 16; v_call: TRBV6-5; cdr3_aa: CASSSGSGKRGNTIYF
j_call: TRBJ1-2; cdr3_length: 15; v_call: TRBV4-2; cdr3_aa: CASSQEGSIGVGYTF
j_call: TRBJ2-1; cdr3_length: 15; v_call: TRBV6-5; cdr3_aa: CASSDGGGSYNEQFF
j_call: TRBJ2-5; cdr3_length: 16; v_call: TRBV10-3; cdr3_aa: CAISVEASGEFGTQYF
j_call: TRBJ2-7; cdr3_length: 14; v_call: TRBV6-5; cdr3_aa: CASSYEREPHEQYF
j_call: TRBJ1-4; cdr3_length: 15; v_call: TRBV6-5; cdr3_aa: CASSKPRDSVEKLFF
j_call: TRBJ2-3; cdr3_length: 14; v_call: TRBV2; cdr3_aa: CASSEGTGPDTQYF
j_call: TRBJ1-6; cdr3_length: 13; v_call: TRBV28; cdr3_aa: CASRDPGPSPLHF
j_call: TRBJ2-3; cdr3_length: 12; v_call: TRBV2; cdr3_aa: CASSGQTDTQYF
j_call: TRBJ2-5; cdr3_length: 18; v_call: TRBV6-1; cdr3_aa: CASSEANVDLGGRETQYF
j_call: TRBJ2-5; cdr3_length: 13; v_call: TRBV28; cdr3_aa: CASSLGGGMTQYF
j_call: TRBJ1-4; cdr3_length: 14; v_call: TRBV9; cdr3_aa: CASSVDRECEKLFF
j_call: TRBJ1-5; cdr3_length: 17; v_call: TRBV24-1; cdr3_aa: CATSDPPPIYSNQPQHF
j_call: TRBJ1-2; cdr3_length: 13; v_call: TRBV27; cdr3_aa: CACGNRGSGGYTF
j_call: TRBJ1-4; cdr3_length: 15; v_call: TRBV28; cdr3_aa: CASSPGQGRGEKLFF
j_call: TRBJ1-5; cdr3_length: 17; v_call: TRBV28; cdr3_aa: CASSLPKDGVGNQPQHF
j_call: TRBJ2-7; cdr3_length: 14; v_call: TRBV5-6; cdr3_aa: CASSRGWRQAQQYF
j_call: TRBJ1-3; cdr3_length: 15; v_call: TRBV27; cdr3_aa: CASSHTQGAGNTIYF
j_call: TRBJ2-6; cdr3_length: 16; v_call: TRBV18; cdr3_aa: CASSRVQGSGANVLTF
j_call: TRBJ2-5; cdr3_length: 16; v_call: TRBV3-1/TRBV3-2; cdr3_aa: CASSQGKDGGPETQYF
j_call: TRBJ2-3; cdr3_length: 19; v_call: TRBV4-2; cdr3_aa: CASSQLRGTQGTSTDTQYF
j_call: TRBJ1-2; cdr3_length: 15; v_call: TRBV27; cdr3_aa: CASSAPGTAEEGYTF
j_call: TRBJ1-2; cdr3_length: 14; v_call: TRBV6-5; cdr3_aa: CASSPRGGGRSYTF
j_call: TRBJ1-2; cdr3_length: 13; v_call: TRBV7-9; cdr3_aa: CASSLAGRGTHTF